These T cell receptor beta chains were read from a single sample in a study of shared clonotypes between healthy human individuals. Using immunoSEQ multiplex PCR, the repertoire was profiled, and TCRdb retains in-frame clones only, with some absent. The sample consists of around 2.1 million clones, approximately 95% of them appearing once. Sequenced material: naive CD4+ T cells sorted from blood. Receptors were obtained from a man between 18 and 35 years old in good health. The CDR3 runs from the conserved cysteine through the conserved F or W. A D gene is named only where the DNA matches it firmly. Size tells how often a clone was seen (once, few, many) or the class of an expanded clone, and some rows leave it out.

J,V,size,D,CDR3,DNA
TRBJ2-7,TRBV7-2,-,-,CASSLRGESSYEQYF,TGTGCCAGCAGCTTACGCGGTGAAAGCTCCTACGAGCAGTACTTC
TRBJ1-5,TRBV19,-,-,CASSAQVGPRQPQHF,TGTGCCAGTAGTGCCCAAGTGGGGCCTCGGCAGCCCCAGCATTTT
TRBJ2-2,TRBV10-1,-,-,CASRNGGGNTGELFF,TGCGCCAGCAGGAACGGAGGGGGGAACACCGGGGAGCTGTTTTTT
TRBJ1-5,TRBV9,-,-,CASSTQGLSNQPQHF,TGTGCCAGCAGCACACAGGGTCTAAGCAATCAGCCCCAGCATTTT
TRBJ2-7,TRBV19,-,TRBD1,CATQVRQGAYEQYF,TGTGCCACCCAAGTCCGACAGGGTGCCTACGAGCAGTACTTC
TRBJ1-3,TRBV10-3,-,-,CAISASTAPGNTIYF,TGTGCCATCAGCGCTTCGACAGCACCTGGAAACACCATATATTTT
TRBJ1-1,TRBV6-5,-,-,CASRRDTLNTEAFF,TGTGCCAGCAGACGGGACACCTTGAACACTGAAGCTTTCTTT
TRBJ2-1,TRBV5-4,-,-,CASSRGWEEAHNEQFF,TGTGCCAGCAGCAGGGGGTGGGAGGAAGCCCACAATGAGCAGTTCTTC
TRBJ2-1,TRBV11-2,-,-,CASSRAATLSNEQFF,TGTGCCAGCAGCCGGGCCGCAACACTTAGCAATGAGCAGTTCTTC
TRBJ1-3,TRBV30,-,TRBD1,CAWSGGQGAGNTIYF,TGTGCCTGGAGTGGCGGACAGGGGGCTGGAAACACCATATATTTT
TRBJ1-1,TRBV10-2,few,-,CASSRGNTEAFF,TGCGCCAGCAGCAGGGGGAACACTGAAGCTTTCTTT
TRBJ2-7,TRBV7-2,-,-,CASSLRGLSSYEQYF,TGTGCCAGCAGCCTCCGGGGACTCTCCTCCTACGAGCAGTACTTC
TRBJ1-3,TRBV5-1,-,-,CASSPQSGNTIYF,TGCGCCAGCAGCCCTCAATCTGGAAACACCATATATTTT
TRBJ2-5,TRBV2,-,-,CASSEALPGETQYF,TGTGCCAGCAGTGAAGCGCTTCCTGGAGAGACCCAGTACTTC
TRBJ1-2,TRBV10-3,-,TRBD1,CAISTWTGGDYGYTF,TGTGCCATCAGTACCTGGACAGGAGGGGACTATGGCTACACCTTC
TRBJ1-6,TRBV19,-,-,CASSIEGTRSGRPLHF,TGTGCCAGTAGTATAGAGGGGACAAGAAGCGGAAGGCCCCTCCACTTT
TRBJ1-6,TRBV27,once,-,CASSFRGQSYNSPLHF,TGTGCCAGCAGTTTTAGGGGTCAATCCTATAATTCACCCCTCCACTTT
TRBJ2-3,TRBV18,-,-,CASSLTHLTDTQYF,TGTGCCAGCTCACTAACCCACCTAACAGATACGCAGTATTTT
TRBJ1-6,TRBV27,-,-,CASSLRQNSPLHF,TGTGCCAGCAGTCTCCGACAGAATTCACCCCTCCACTTT
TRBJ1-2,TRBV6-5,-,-,CASSRGSGGYTF,TGTGCCAGCAGCCGGGGGTCTGGCGGCTACACCTTC
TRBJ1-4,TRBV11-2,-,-,CASSLVGSREEKLFF,TGTGCCAGCAGCTTAGTGGGGTCCCGAGAGGAAAAACTGTTTTTT
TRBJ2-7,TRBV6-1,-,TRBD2,CASSEATSGSYEQYF,TGTGCCAGCAGTGAAGCGACTAGCGGCTCCTACGAGCAGTACTTC
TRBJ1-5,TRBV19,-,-,CASSVRTSDISNQPQHF,TGTGCCAGTAGTGTCAGAACATCCGATATTAGCAATCAGCCCCAGCATTTT
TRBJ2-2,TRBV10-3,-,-,CAISQGNTGELFF,TGTGCCATCAGTCAGGGGAACACCGGGGAGCTGTTTTTT
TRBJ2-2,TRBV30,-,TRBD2,CASSGRGTGELFF,TGTGCCAGTAGCGGGAGGGGCACCGGGGAGCTGTTTTTT
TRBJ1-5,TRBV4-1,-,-,CASSLIADRGNQPQHF,TGCGCCAGCAGCCTAATAGCGGATAGAGGCAATCAGCCCCAGCATTTT
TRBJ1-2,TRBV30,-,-,CAWSAPGTKIGYTF,TGTGCCTGGAGTGCCCCCGGCACCAAGATTGGCTACACCTTC
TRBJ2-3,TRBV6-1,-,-,CASRSQGMSTDTQYF,TGTGCCAGCAGATCCCAAGGGATGAGCACAGATACGCAGTATTTT
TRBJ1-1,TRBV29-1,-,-,CSVRGREAFF,TGCAGCGTCCGAGGTCGTGAAGCTTTCTTT
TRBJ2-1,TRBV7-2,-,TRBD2,CASSTLAVSSYNEQFF,TGTGCCAGCAGCACACTAGCGGTTAGCTCCTACAATGAGCAGTTCTTC
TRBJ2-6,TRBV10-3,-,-,CATSSGANVLTF,TGTGCCACCAGCTCTGGGGCCAACGTCCTGACTTTC
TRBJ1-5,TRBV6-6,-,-,CASTGVGNQPQHF,TGTGCCAGCACAGGGGTGGGCAATCAGCCCCAGCATTTT
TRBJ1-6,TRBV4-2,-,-,CASSQPIVGGYNSPLHF,TGTGCCAGCAGCCAACCCATAGTCGGGGGATATAACTCACCCCTCCACTTT
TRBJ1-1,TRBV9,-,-,CASSATLGGPEAFF,TGTGCCAGCAGCGCAACTCTAGGAGGACCTGAAGCTTTCTTT
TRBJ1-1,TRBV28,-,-,CASSPPGRNTEAFF,TGTGCCAGCAGCCCGCCGGGGAGGAACACTGAAGCTTTCTTT